The clone carrying this T cell receptor (beta chain) was detected many times. The target antigen is unknown. This entry belongs to a study of glioma-infiltrating T cells. This CDR3 spans 12 amino acids. The trim removed 6 bases at V and 6 bases at J, leaving 7 bases unmatched. Per germline, CDR1 DFQATT and CDR2 SNEGSKA (reference sequence). TCR alpha and beta CDR3 regions were amplified from RNA using iRepertoire nested multiplex PCR. MiXCR was run by TCRdb on the multiplex PCR reads, yielding one entry per CDR3 protein. This table has 150,000 to 200,000 distinct CDR3 sequences, around 40% appearing once. Overall study results and limits: CDR3 overlap between tissue and blood was very small.

J is TRBJ1-2 and V is TRBV20-1, with 7 bases that match TRBD1. The sample comprised glioma tissue, nonneoplastic brain tissue, or PBMCs (not recorded which). The clonotype comes from a human donor with low-grade glioma or glioblastoma, undergoing nonglioma brain surgery, or in good health (not recorded which). CDR3 residues: CSAEDRVNGYTF. CDR3 DNA sequence: TGCAGTGCCGAAGACAGGGTGAATGGCTACACCTTC.